What follows are 10 T cell receptor beta chains derived from one specimen sequenced in a study of blood T cell repertoires in COVID-19. Only in-frame clones appear in the TCRdb table, and some are missing; sequencing was by immunoSEQ multiplex PCR. Among more than 45,000 clones, about nine tenths were seen once, and the ten largest hold 1.2% to 1.5%. The sample taken for sequencing was peripheral blood. These TCRs come from a man between 60 and 75 years old with acute or convalescent COVID-19.

The table lists this clone with a count of one. The chain couples TRBV7-9 to TRBJ2-5, with TRBD1 matching 7 bases. CDR1 SEHNR and CDR2 FQNEAQ come from the germline V gene (reference sequence). CDR3 length equals 14 residues. V was pared by 5 bases and J by 1 base, with 4 bases of the junction left unmatched. The CDR3 DNA sequence: TGTGCCAGCAGCAAGGACAGGCCCCAAGAGACCCAGTACTTC. Translation: CASSKDRPQETQYF.

The chain combines TRBV29-1 with TRBJ1-1, with D possibly TRBD1 on 6 matching bases. This CDR3 is built from 14 residues. V lost 6 bases to trimming and J lost 7 bases, with 21 bases between them. Germline-derived CDR1 and CDR2 are SQVTM and ANQGSEA. The CDR3 here is CSVSDRLKSIEAFF. The CDR3 DNA reads TGCAGCGTATCCGACAGGTTGAAATCCATTGAAGCTTTCTTT.

The chain recombines TRBV7-9 with TRBJ1-1; D uncertain. CDR3 length: 13 amino acids. From germline, CDR1 is SEHNR and CDR2 FQNEAQ (reference sequence). Trimming took off 2 bases at V and 5 bases at J, with 9 bases between the two ends. As DNA, the CDR3 is TGTGCCAGCAGCTTAAATGTGAGGACTGAAGCTTTCTTT. Protein product: CASSLNVRTEAFF.

The rearrangement joins TRBV14 to TRBJ2-5, with 8 nucleotides matching TRBD2. Germline V gives CDR1 SGHDN, CDR2 FVKESK. The CDR3 has 15 residues. Trimming at V came to 4 bases and at J to 5 bases, leaving 9 bases not matched to a gene. In DNA, the CDR3 is TGTGCCAGCAGCCTGCCTGGAGGCGGGAGGGAGACCCAGTACTTC. Translating it yields CASSLPGGGRETQYF.

The CDR3 sequence is CASSPGTGDGQPQHF. The CDR3 nucleotides read TGTGCCAGCAGCCCCGGGACAGGGGACGGTCAGCCCCAGCATTTT. The chain joins TRBV7-9 to TRBJ1-5; 10 bases map to TRBD1. CDR3 length equals 15 residues. Germline values: CDR1 SEHNR, CDR2 FQNEAQ (reference sequence). The junction had 7 bases not matched to a gene; V was cut back by 5 bases and J by 6 bases. Looking up the rest from reference TRBV7-9 and TRBJ1-5 gives the full variable domain: DTGVSQNPRHKITKRGQNVTFRCDPISEHNRLYWYRQTLGQGPEFLTYFQNEAQLEKSRLLSDRFSAERPKGSFSTLEIQRTEQGDSAMYLCASSPGTGDGQPQHFGDGTRLSIL.

The chain carries TRBV27 and TRBJ1-1, with TRBD1 matching 8 bases. V trimming: 6 bases; J trimming: 1 base; junction bases outside the gene matches: 7. The CDR3 totals 15 residues. The germline V gene encodes CDR1 MNHEY and CDR2 SMNVEV (reference sequence). In nucleotides, the CDR3 is TGTGCCAGCAGACCAGGGGGCCTTTGGAACACTGAAGCTTTCTTT. It specifies CASRPGGLWNTEAFF.

The chain recombines TRBV7-3 with TRBJ2-1, with a possible D match to TRBD1 (5 bases). Trimming took off 5 bases at V and 0 bases at J, with 14 bases between the two ends. In germline, CDR1 is SGHTA, CDR2 FQGTGA. The CDR3 runs to 16 residues. CDR3 nucleotides: TGTGCCAGCAGCCCGCCAGGGCAGAGCTCCTACAATGAGCAGTTCTTC. Protein product: CASSPPGQSSYNEQFF.

This rearrangement joins TRBV19 to TRBJ2-1, with TRBD2 matching over 9 bases. The CDR3 is 16 amino acids. The germline gives CDR1 LNHDA, CDR2 SQIVND (reference sequence). Trimming cost V 5 bases and J 7 bases; bases outside gene matches: 12. CDR3 sequence (DNA): TGTGCCAGTAGTGTAACGCTAGCGGGAAATATGAATGAGCAGTTCTTC. Translating gives CASSVTLAGNMNEQFF.

CDR3 amino acids: CASSLVPGQGTGELFF. CDR3 nucleotides: TGTGCCAGCAGTTTGGTACCGGGACAGGGCACCGGGGAGCTGTTTTTT. The rearrangement joins TRBV27 to TRBJ2-2; 9 bases line up with TRBD1. Germline values: CDR1 MNHEY, CDR2 SMNVEV (reference sequence). V lost 3 bases, J lost 4 bases, and 6 bases stayed unmatched. The CDR3 is made up of 16 amino acids.

V and J are TRBV29-1 and TRBJ1-1, with 9 bases fitting TRBD1. The CDR3 covers 13 residues. V gave up 7 bases and J gave up 3 bases; unmatched junction bases: 6. CDR1 SQVTM and CDR2 ANQGSEA come from the germline V gene. The CDR3: CSGQGGVDTEAFF. As DNA, the CDR3 is TGCAGCGGACAGGGGGGGGTGGACACTGAAGCTTTCTTT.